These T cell receptor beta chains were read from a single sample in a study of T cells in Graves' hyperthyroidism and ophthalmopathy. TCRdb reprocessed the multiplex PCR reads with MiXCR, giving one entry per CDR3 protein. The table records hundreds of thousands of distinct CDR3 sequences, 35% to 45% of them present only once. What was sequenced was blood. These receptors all come from a man aged 18-30 years with Graves' hyperthyroidism. Both conserved end residues are part of each CDR3. Each record gives: J gene, clone size, V gene, D gene, CDR3 DNA, CDR3 protein. A D gene is named only where the DNA matches it firmly. Not every row has a clone size; where given, it reads once, few, many or a size class.

TRBJ2-5 NA TRBV9 NA TGTGCCAGCAGCCGGGGACGGTCACAAGAGACCCAGTACTTC CASSRGRSQETQYF
TRBJ1-2 many TRBV7-9 NA TGTGCCAGCAATCTTGCCGGTAACTATGGCTACACCTTC CASNLAGNYGYTF
TRBJ1-1 few TRBV19 NA TGTGCCAGTAGTATAGGCCACAGGCACACTGAAGCTTTCTTT CASSIGHRHTEAFF
TRBJ1-3 NA TRBV9 NA TGTGCCAGCAGCCGGGGGCGCTTCTCTGGAAACACCATATATTTT CASSRGRFSGNTIYF
TRBJ2-6 few TRBV7-3 NA TGTGCCAGCTCTCGGACGGGAAACTCTGGGGCCAACGTCCTGACTTTC CASSRTGNSGANVLTF
TRBJ1-2 many TRBV7-9 NA TGTGCCAGCAGCTTATCCTTCCTCGATGGCTACACCTTC CASSLSFLDGYTF
TRBJ2-7 NA TRBV19 TRBD2 TGTGCCAGTAGTATAGTGGCTAGCGGGAGCTACGAGCAGTACTTC CASSIVASGSYEQYF
TRBJ1-1 NA TRBV10-3 NA TGTGCCAGCTCACCACGGGACGGAACGAACACTGAAGCTTTCTTT CASSPRDGTNTEAFF
TRBJ2-7 few TRBV5-4 TRBD2 TGTGCCAGCAGCTTAGCAAGCGGGAGGGTTTCCTACGAGCAGTACTTC CASSLASGRVSYEQYF
TRBJ1-5 few TRBV6-1 TRBD1 TGTGCCAGCAGAGACAGGGACTCAATCGAGCCCCAGCATTTT CASRDRDSIEPQHF
TRBJ1-1 NA TRBV6-5 NA TGTGCCAGCGGCGACATGATGAACACTGAAGCTTTCTTT CASGDMMNTEAFF
TRBJ1-5 few TRBV5-4 NA TGTGCCAGCAGCTTGGAAGGGATCAATCAGCCCCAGCATTTT CASSLEGINQPQHF
TRBJ1-4 NA TRBV9 NA TGTGCCAGCAGCGGCGATGGGGGGCTGTCGGAAAAACTGTTTTTT CASSGDGGLSEKLFF
TRBJ1-2 many TRBV19 NA TGTGCCAGCCTAGGGGGGAATGGCTACACCTTC CASLGGNGYTF
TRBJ1-1 few TRBV5-8 NA TGTGCCAGCAGACTTGGGGAGTCGGGCGAAGCTTTCTTT CASRLGESGEAFF
TRBJ1-6 many TRBV7-6 TRBD1 TGTGCCAGCAGCTTAGGATTACAGGGGGATTCACCCCTCCACTTT CASSLGLQGDSPLHF
TRBJ1-1 many TRBV15 NA TGTGCCACCAGCAGAGATTGGGCGAACACTGAAGCTTTCTTT CATSRDWANTEAFF
TRBJ2-7 NA TRBV20-1 NA TGCAGTGCTAGAGTAGAACAGTACTTC CSARVEQYF
TRBJ2-5 NA TRBV9 TRBD2 TGTGCCAGCAGCTGGAGCGGGGATGGGGAGACCCAGTACTTC CASSWSGDGETQYF
TRBJ2-7 few TRBV5-5 NA TGTGCCAGCAGCCCGACACCTACCTACGAGCAGTACTTC CASSPTPTYEQYF
TRBJ1-1 NA TRBV7-4 NA TGTGCCAGCGGGGTTGGACGGTGGTTTACTGAAGCTTTCTTT CASGVGRWFTEAFF
TRBJ2-2 NA TRBV27 NA TGTGCCAGCCGTATGAACACCGGGGAGCTGTTTTTT CASRMNTGELFF
TRBJ2-5 many TRBV7-3 NA TGTGCCAGCAGCTTACAGGCTAGTAGGGAGACCCAGTACTTC CASSLQASRETQYF